Shown below are 28 T cell receptor beta chains from a single sample sequenced in a study of T cells in Graves' hyperthyroidism and ophthalmopathy. It was RNA transcripts that yielded the amplified TCR beta CDR3 regions. The study used the HTBI primer set for a first-round RT-PCR of the TCR CDR3. TCRdb itself ran the multiplex PCR reads through MiXCR, one entry per CDR3 protein. The repertoire holds nearly 600,000 distinct CDR3 sequences, 14% seen once, with 6.5% to 9% in the top ten. The specimen was blood. Source of these receptors: a woman aged 18-35 years with Graves' ophthalmopathy.

The gene calls are TRBV19 and TRBJ1-1; weak D call: TRBD1 (6 bases). Germline V lookup: CDR1 LNHDA, CDR2 SQIVND (reference sequence). Trimming cost V 2 bases and J 4 bases, with 11 bases left between them. This CDR3 has 14 amino acids. CDR3 residues: CASSIWQGPTEAFF. The CDR3 DNA is TGTGCCAGTAGTATATGGCAGGGGCCCACTGAAGCTTTCTTT. Variable domain in full (rest from reference TRBV19 and TRBJ1-1): DGGITQSPKYLFRKEGQNVTLSCEQNLNHDAMYWYRQDPGQGLRLIYYSQIVNDFQKGDIAEGYSVSREKKESFPLTVTSAQKNPTAFYLCASSIWQGPTEAFFGQGTRLTVV.

Regarding this clonotype: A much larger clone differs from this one at a single base, so this may be a read error. The chain recombines TRBV7-3 with TRBJ2-1, with D tentatively TRBD2 (6 bases). There are 14 residues in the CDR3. Germline V gene data show CDR1 as SGHTA and CDR2 as FQGTGA. CDR3 nucleotide sequence: TGTGCCAGCAGCTTAACACGGACTAACAATGGGCAGTTCTTC. The encoded protein is CASSLTRTNNGQFF.

This chain connects TRBV5-6 to TRBJ2-5, with D possibly matching TRBD2 (7 bases). There are 12 residues in the CDR3. Trimming removed 5 bases at V and 4 bases at J, with 9 bases between. CDR1 is SGHDT, CDR2 YYEEEE, per germline. The CDR3 sequence: CASSRGAETQYF. Written as DNA, the CDR3 is TGTGCCAGCAGTCGGGGGGCAGAGACCCAGTACTTC.

This clonotype was counted only a few times. CDR3 region: CSASPLRRGTGNTIYF. The CDR3 coding sequence is TGCAGTGCTAGCCCACTTAGGAGGGGGACTGGAAACACCATATATTTT. The rearrangement uses TRBV20-1 and TRBJ1-3, with a possible D match to TRBD1 (6 bases). Trimming removed 3 bases from V and 2 bases from J, with 17 bases in between. CDR1 is DFQATT, CDR2 SNEGSKA, per germline (reference sequence). This CDR3 is 16 amino acids long.

The chain is built from TRBV9 and TRBJ2-1, with D possibly TRBD2 on 6 matching bases. The CDR3 runs to 13 residues. V lost 0 bases, J lost 11 bases, and 12 bases lay in between. The V gene's germline CDR1 is SGDLS and CDR2 YYNGEE. CDR3 amino acids: CASSVGSGGKQFF. The CDR3 DNA reads as TGTGCCAGCAGCGTAGGTAGCGGAGGCAAGCAGTTCTTC.

The rearrangement uses TRBV19 and TRBJ2-3; 12 bases fit TRBD2. V was clipped by 5 bases and J by 2 bases; unmatched bases: 5. Germline CDR1 reads LNHDA; CDR2 reads SQIVND (reference sequence). The CDR3 is 16 amino acids. CDR3 amino acids: CASSPLAGGITDTQYF. The DNA of the CDR3 is TGTGCCAGTAGTCCACTAGCGGGAGGAATCACAGATACGCAGTATTTT.

The chain combines TRBV7-9 with TRBJ1-3, with 7 bases that match TRBD1. The J segment lost 0 bases and the V segment lost 5 bases, leaving 7 bases of the junction unmatched. The CDR3 length is 16 residues. CDR1 SEHNR and CDR2 FQNEAQ come from the germline V gene (reference sequence). CDR3 nucleotides: TGTGCCAGCAGCGATCGACAGGGAAGCTCTGGAAACACCATATATTTT. Its translation: CASSDRQGSSGNTIYF.

This clonotype was seen more than once but under ten times. This chain connects TRBV27 to TRBJ1-2; D is unresolved. Germline CDR1 and CDR2: MNHEY and SMNVEV (reference sequence). The germline V and J ends were trimmed by 6 bases and 3 bases, with 8 bases remaining between them. The CDR3 covers 12 residues. This CDR3 reads CASRSGYYGYTF. The CDR3 region has the DNA TGTGCCAGCAGGTCGGGGTACTATGGCTACACCTTC.

The chain combines TRBV10-3 with TRBJ2-1, with 8 bases matching TRBD2. The length of the CDR3 is 14 residues. V was pared by 0 bases and J by 9 bases, with 4 bases of the junction left unmatched. CDR1 is ENHRY, CDR2 SYGVKD, per germline. Here the CDR3 DNA reads TGTGCCATCAGTGAGTCTGAGGCGGGGGGTGAGCAGTTCTTC. Translating it yields CAISESEAGGEQFF.

J is TRBJ2-3 and V is TRBV28; TRBD1 aligns across 9 bases. V trimming: 6 bases; J trimming: 3 bases; junction bases outside the gene matches: 10. Germline V gene lookup returns CDR1 MDHEN and CDR2 SYDVKM. The CDR3 is made up of 16 amino acids. The CDR3: CASSGPGTGLTDTQYF. The CDR3 DNA is TGTGCCAGCAGCGGCCCTGGGACAGGGCTAACAGATACGCAGTATTTT.

The sample holds many counts of this clonotype. This chain connects TRBV9 to TRBJ2-5; 12 bases agree with TRBD2. The V gene's germline CDR1 is SGDLS and CDR2 YYNGEE. Trimming took 3 bases from V and 5 from J; bases not matched to a gene: 8. CDR3 size: 16 residues. CDR3 amino acids: CASSARLAGDPETQYF. DNA of the CDR3: TGTGCCAGCAGCGCCCGACTAGCGGGAGACCCGGAGACCCAGTACTTC.

This clonotype occurred a few times. One end of the junction does not line up with germline, which may come from a read error. The chain combines TRBV11-2 with TRBJ2-7, with D perhaps TRBD1 (6 bases). In germline, CDR1 is SGHAT, CDR2 FQNNGV. This CDR3 has 13 residues. The CDR3 sequence: CASSFQGTYEQHF. CDR3 DNA: TGTGCCAGCAGCTTCCAGGGGACCTACGAGCAGCACTTC.

This clonotype was recorded at least ten times. The DNA for the CDR3 is TGTGCCAGCAGCCTTGTAGCGGGAGGCTCCTACGAGCAGTACTTC. Translation gives CASSLVAGGSYEQYF. The chain is built from TRBV7-2 and TRBJ2-7, with 10 bases lining up with TRBD2. CDR1 and CDR2 from the germline V gene are SGHTA and FQGNSA. The CDR3 loop spans 15 amino acids. Trimming at V came to 5 bases and at J to 0 bases, leaving 4 bases not matched to a gene.

The gene calls are TRBV4-1 and TRBJ2-7; TRBD1 matches 10 bases. The CDR3 runs to 16 residues. Germline V CDR1 and CDR2: MGHRA, YSYEKL. Trimming took 7 bases from V and 3 from J; bases not matched to a gene: 12. The CDR3 loop is CASTRAGTGADYEQYF. CDR3 nucleotides: TGCGCCAGCACGCGAGCCGGGACAGGGGCAGACTACGAGCAGTACTTC.

The chain links TRBV9 to TRBJ1-5; a weak D match, TRBD1 (5 bases). The CDR3 length is 16 residues. Per the germline V gene, CDR1 is SGDLS and CDR2 is YYNGEE. The ends were cut back, 4 bases at V and 2 bases at J, with 16 bases in the middle. The CDR3: CASSQGAEYGNQPQHF. CDR3 nucleotide sequence: TGTGCCAGCAGCCAGGGAGCCGAGTATGGCAATCAGCCCCAGCATTTT.

This clonotype has a count of ten or more. The V and J genes are TRBV7-9 and TRBJ2-7, with TRBD2 matching over 8 bases. Germline lookup yields CDR1 SEHNR and CDR2 FQNEAQ (reference sequence). The J segment lost 5 bases and the V segment lost 5 bases, leaving 8 bases of the junction unmatched. This CDR3 is 14 amino acids long. The CDR3 coding sequence is TGTGCCAGCAGCCCCCAAGCGGGAGCGGACGAGCAGTACTTC. Translated: CASSPQAGADEQYF.

This clonotype was counted ten times or more. The chain is built from TRBV29-1 and TRBJ1-2; TRBD1 aligns across 7 bases. This CDR3 is built from 14 residues. Trimming removed 0 bases from V and 8 bases from J; junction bases left unmatched: 9. Germline CDR1 SQVTM, CDR2 ANQGSEA. The CDR3 is CSVEDQTGPSGYTF. Here the CDR3 DNA reads TGCAGCGTTGAAGATCAGACAGGGCCGTCCGGCTACACCTTC.

The rearrangement uses TRBV20-1 and TRBJ2-7, with TRBD1 identical over 7 bases. The CDR3 is 15 amino acids. Losses at the gene ends were 6 bases for V and 1 base for J; bases not matched to a gene: 12. Germline V gene sequence: CDR1 DFQATT, CDR2 SNEGSKA (reference sequence). The CDR3 region is CSAVSHDRVSYEQYF. The CDR3 bases are TGCAGTGCCGTTTCCCATGACAGGGTATCCTACGAGCAGTACTTC.

This clonotype has at least ten counts. This sequence joins TRBV13 and TRBJ1-1, with unresolved D. Trimming took 5 bases from V and 8 from J, leaving 12 bases between them. This CDR3 is 12 amino acids long. CDR1 and CDR2 (germline): PRHDT, FYEKMQ (reference sequence). CDR3 nucleotides: TGTGCCAGCAGCCACTCGACGGGGGAAGCTTTCTTT. Protein sequence: CASSHSTGEAFF.

This clonotype was seen at least ten times. V and J are TRBV28 and TRBJ2-7; TRBD1 aligns across 10 bases. The CDR3 runs to 16 residues. The germline V gene encodes CDR1 MDHEN and CDR2 SYDVKM. V shed 5 bases and J 1 base; nucleotides not matched to a gene: 8. The CDR3: CASSLGSGQGSYEQYF. The CDR3 coding sequence is TGTGCCAGCAGTCTAGGTTCGGGACAGGGGTCCTACGAGCAGTACTTC.

This clonotype has at least ten counts. CDR3 amino acids: CATSDLEGAGTDTQYF. In DNA form, the CDR3 reads TGTGCCACCAGTGATTTGGAGGGGGCAGGAACAGATACGCAGTATTTT. The gene calls are TRBV24-1 and TRBJ2-3; 7 bases match TRBD1. Losses at the gene ends were 0 bases for V and 3 bases for J; bases not matched to a gene: 5. The V gene's germline CDR1 is KGHDR and CDR2 SFDVKD. This CDR3 comprises 16 residues.

This sequence joins TRBV5-4 and TRBJ2-2, with TRBD2 matching 12 bases. V was pared by 4 bases and J by 5 bases, with 6 bases of the junction left unmatched. CDR1 is SGHNT, CDR2 YYREEE, per germline (reference sequence). The CDR3 contains 16 residues. CDR3 region: CASSPSLAGGTGELFF. CDR3 nucleotides: TGTGCCAGCAGCCCATCACTAGCGGGAGGTACCGGGGAGCTGTTTTTT.

The V call is TRBV29-1, the J call TRBJ1-1; D perhaps matches TRBD1 (5 bases). The V end lost 4 bases, the J end lost 0 bases, and 9 bases lay between the germline ends. Germline CDR1 and CDR2: SQVTM and ANQGSEA. This CDR3 region has 13 residues. The CDR3 spells CSVVRGMNTEAFF. The CDR3 DNA is TGCAGCGTTGTGCGGGGGATGAACACTGAAGCTTTCTTT.

This clonotype was seen a few times. This rearrangement joins TRBV7-9 to TRBJ2-1; D is unresolved. CDR1 and CDR2 from the germline V gene are SEHNR and FQNEAQ (reference sequence). Trimming left V 5 bases short and J 7 bases short, with 15 bases between. The CDR3 totals 14 residues. The CDR3 spells CASSNKGIFNEQFF. CDR3 in DNA: TGTGCCAGCAGCAATAAAGGTATCTTTAATGAGCAGTTCTTC.

The gene calls are TRBV15 and TRBJ2-5; 8 positions agree with TRBD2. The CDR3 is 14 amino acids. Germline-derived CDR1 and CDR2 are LNHNV and YYDKDF (reference sequence). V was clipped by 0 bases and J by 7 bases; unmatched bases: 4. The CDR3 DNA sequence: TGTGCCACCAGCAGAGAAGCGGGAGAGGTGACCCAGTACTTC. Translating gives CATSREAGEVTQYF.

This clonotype appeared many times. This chain's CDR3 is CASSSGAVYEQYF. The CDR3 DNA sequence: TGTGCCAGCAGTAGTGGGGCGGTCTACGAGCAGTACTTC. The chain has TRBV28 and TRBJ2-7; D may be TRBD1 (5 bases). V gave up 5 bases and J gave up 3 bases, with 11 bases separating them. From germline, CDR1 is MDHEN and CDR2 SYDVKM. The CDR3 covers 13 residues.

Many counts were recorded for this clonotype. The DNA for the CDR3 is TGCAGCGTTGGCAGGGGACAGGGGGGTTTCGACGAGCAGTACTTC. Its translation is CSVGRGQGGFDEQYF. The chain joins TRBV29-1 to TRBJ2-7; 11 bases agree with TRBD1. This CDR3 has 15 amino acids. The V segment lost 4 bases and the J segment 5 bases; nucleotides outside the gene matches: 10. The germline V gene has CDR1 SQVTM and CDR2 ANQGSEA.

This clonotype was found many times. V and J are TRBV30 and TRBJ1-2; no reliable D call. The CDR3 loop spans 11 amino acids. Germline CDR1 reads GTSNPN; CDR2 reads SVGIG (reference sequence). Trimming pared 2 bases from V and 4 bases from J, leaving 5 bases between. The CDR3 is CAWSLSYGYTF. The CDR3 DNA sequence: TGTGCCTGGAGTCTTAGCTATGGCTACACCTTC.